The TCR beta chain described here comes from a study of persistence of HIV-infected CD4 T cells. Sequencing used immunoSEQ version 4 in survey mode. Generated by immunoSEQ multiplex PCR, the TCRdb table keeps only in-frame clones and is missing some. The sample records 30,000 to 45,000 clones, 87% being singletons. Study outcomes and limitations: TCR analyses could not target the rare provirus-carrying CMV-responding cells.

The CDR3 length is 14 residues. Germline V gene lookup returns CDR1 ENHRY and CDR2 SYGVKD. Trimming took 6 bases from V and 1 from J; bases not matched to a gene: 4. Regarding this clone: What it binds is unknown.

Nonspecific anti-CD3/anti-CD28 bead stimulation represents the broad CD4+ T cell repertoire. CD4+ T cells upregulating both CD40 ligand and CD69 were sorted as responding cells. Adults with HIV-1 started suppressive ART while chronically infected. The chain recombines TRBV10-3 with TRBJ2-5; 8 bases map to TRBD2. The sample was CD4+ T cells sorted from PBMCs after approximately 18-hour stimulation, taken from a patient who received antiretroviral therapy. This clonotype was obtained from an adult man with HIV who was CMV-seropositive. The CDR3 loop is CAISAGTSQETQYF. The CDR3 bases are TGTGCCATCAGCGCCGGGACTAGCCAAGAGACCCAGTACTTC.